This passage covers 27 T cell receptor beta chains from one sample sequenced in a study of T cells in localized non-small cell lung cancer. Clones were read by immunoSEQ multiplex PCR, and TCRdb kept only the in-frame ones, dropping some. The table includes roughly 71,000 clones, approximately 87% detected once. The sample was peripheral blood, taken before any cancer treatment. These receptors originate from a male donor aged 60 or over with stage III squamous cell lung carcinoma.

The rearrangement uses TRBV5-1 and TRBJ2-5; D might be TRBD1 (6 bases). Germline values: CDR1 SGHRS, CDR2 YFSETQ. Trimming stripped 3 bases from V and 2 bases from J, with 8 bases between. The CDR3 has 13 amino acids. This CDR3 is CASSSTGQETQYF. In nucleotides, the CDR3 is TGCGCCAGCAGCTCGACAGGTCAAGAGACCCAGTACTTC.

This chain links TRBV7-2 with TRBJ2-7; D tentatively reads TRBD1 or TRBD2 (5 bases each). Trimming stripped 4 bases from V and 5 bases from J, with 18 bases between. CDR3 length: 15 residues. Germline assignment: CDR1 SGHTA and CDR2 FQGNSA. The CDR3 sequence: CASSSRRGERNEQYF. The CDR3 coding sequence is TGTGCCAGCAGCTCCCGAAGGGGAGAAAGGAACGAGCAGTACTTC.

This rearrangement joins TRBV6-5 to TRBJ2-7; 8 bases line up with TRBD1. Trimming removed 4 bases from V and 2 bases from J; junction bases left unmatched: 4. Germline V gives CDR1 MNHEY, CDR2 SVGAGI. CDR3 length equals 14 residues. As DNA, the CDR3 is TGTGCCAGCAGTTTTTACAGGGGGACCTACGAGCAGTACTTC. Encoded protein: CASSFYRGTYEQYF.

The chain carries TRBV11-2 and TRBJ2-5, with 9 bases identical to TRBD2. The trim removed 3 bases at V and 1 base at J, leaving 3 bases unmatched. The CDR3 loop spans 15 amino acids. Germline V gene data show CDR1 as SGHAT and CDR2 as FQNNGV. This CDR3 reads CASSFSGGFQETQYF. In nucleotides, the CDR3 is TGTGCCAGCAGCTTTAGCGGGGGTTTCCAAGAGACCCAGTACTTC. The full variable domain, with the rest looked up from reference TRBV11-2 and TRBJ2-5, is EAGVAQSPRYKIIEKRQSVAFWCNPISGHATLYWYQQILGQGPKLLIQFQNNGVVDDSQLPKDRFSAERLKGVDSTLKIQPAKLEDSAVYLCASSFSGGFQETQYFGPGTRLLVL.

The chain recombines TRBV2 with TRBJ1-2, with 9 nucleotides matching TRBD1. Trimming removed 7 bases from V and 6 bases from J; junction bases left unmatched: 12. The CDR3 contains 15 residues. Germline CDR1 is SNHLY and CDR2 is FYNNEI. CDR3 sequence reads: CASNSGTGIGNGYTF. The CDR3 bases are TGTGCCAGCAATTCCGGGACAGGGATAGGAAATGGCTACACCTTC.

The chain has TRBV5-6 and TRBJ1-1; 8 nucleotides line up with TRBD1. V was clipped by 4 bases and J by 0 bases; unmatched bases: 8. Germline CDR1 is SGHDT and CDR2 is YYEEEE. This CDR3 has 16 amino acids. The DNA for the CDR3 is TGTGCCAGCAGCACCCTGGACAGGGTAATGAACACTGAAGCTTTCTTT. As protein: CASSTLDRVMNTEAFF.

This chain links TRBV30 with TRBJ1-5, with no clear D. The length of the CDR3 is 12 residues. CDR1 and CDR2 from the germline V gene are GTSNPN and SVGIG (reference sequence). Trimming cost V 0 bases and J 9 bases, with 9 bases left between them. CDR3 nucleotides: TGTGCCTGGAGTGTCGACCGGTGGCCCCAGCATTTT. Residues: CAWSVDRWPQHF.

This chain's CDR3 is CASSLIGGLGNEQYF. The CDR3 nucleotides read TGTGCCAGCAGCTTGATAGGGGGCTTAGGGAACGAGCAGTACTTC. This chain uses TRBV5-4 with TRBJ2-7, with TRBD1 matching 7 bases. The V and J ends lost 1 base and 5 bases, in that order; junction bases with no gene match: 9. The CDR3 runs 15 residues. Germline lookup yields CDR1 SGHNT and CDR2 YYREEE (reference sequence).

V is TRBV19 and J is TRBJ1-5, with D unresolved. The germline V and J ends were trimmed by 6 bases and 3 bases, with 6 bases remaining between them. The germline CDR1 and CDR2 sequences are LNHDA and SQIVND (reference sequence). The CDR3 totals 12 residues. CDR3 amino acids: CASSRLNQPQHF. The CDR3 DNA sequence: TGTGCCAGTAGCCGACTCAATCAGCCCCAGCATTTT.

This clone was detected a few times. The rearrangement joins TRBV7-6 to TRBJ1-6; tentatively, D is TRBD1 (6 bases). Looked up from germline, CDR1 is SGHVS and CDR2 is FNYEAQ. V lost 3 bases to trimming and J lost 7 bases, with 7 bases between them. This CDR3 is 13 amino acids long. This CDR3 reads CASSFGQNSPLHF. CDR3 DNA sequence: TGTGCCAGCAGCTTCGGACAGAATTCACCCCTCCACTTT.

This rearrangement joins TRBV18 to TRBJ1-4, with a weak D call TRBD1 (6 bases). The CDR3 totals 15 residues. Germline loops: CDR1 KGHSH, CDR2 LQKENI. V lost 1 base, J lost 5 bases, and 11 bases lay in between. The chain's CDR3 is CASSPRWTVNEKLFF. CDR3 nucleotide sequence: TGTGCCAGCTCACCACGGTGGACAGTAAATGAAAAACTGTTTTTT.

The V and J genes are TRBV11-2 and TRBJ2-7; D is unresolved. This CDR3 has 14 amino acids. From germline, CDR1 is SGHAT and CDR2 FQNNGV. Trimming left V 0 bases short and J 1 base short, with 7 bases between. The DNA of the CDR3 is TGTGCCAGCAGCTTAGATTCGGGTTCCTACGAGCAGTACTTC. It encodes CASSLDSGSYEQYF.

This chain joins TRBV10-2 and TRBJ2-7, with 9 bases identical to TRBD1. The CDR3 is made up of 13 amino acids. J gave up 5 bases and V 7 bases, and 6 bases lay outside the gene matches. CDR1 and CDR2 from the germline V gene are WSHSY and SAAADI. The CDR3 spells CASNGQGLHEQYF. As DNA, the CDR3 is TGCGCCAGCAACGGACAGGGGCTCCACGAGCAGTACTTC.

V and J are TRBV7-6 and TRBJ1-5; TRBD1 might be the D (5 bases). V was cut by 10 bases and J by 0 bases, with 19 bases left in between. The CDR3 has 16 residues. Germline V gives CDR1 SGHVS, CDR2 FNYEAQ. CDR3 protein: CATPRGGRCSNQPQHF. CDR3 bases: TGTGCCACTCCGCGGGGGGGTCGTTGTAGCAATCAGCCCCAGCATTTT. The full variable domain, completed using reference TRBV7-6 and TRBJ1-5, is GAGVSQSPRYKVTKRGQDVALRCDPISGHVSLYWYRQALGQGPEFLTYFNYEAQQDKSGLPNDRFSAERPEGSISTLTIQRTEQRDSAMYRCATPRGGRCSNQPQHFGDGTRLSIL.

V and J are TRBV19 and TRBJ1-5; D not certain. The CDR3 spans 17 residues. CDR1 is LNHDA, CDR2 SQIVND, per germline (reference sequence). Trimming removed 5 bases at V and 4 bases at J, with 21 bases between. CDR3: CASSPYRLVTGNQPQHF. Written as DNA, the CDR3 is TGTGCCAGTAGTCCCTACCGTCTGGTTACGGGGAATCAGCCCCAGCATTTT.

This clone was seen once. This chain uses TRBV7-9 with TRBJ2-2; unclear D gene. Trimming took 3 bases from V and 5 from J, leaving 10 bases between them. CDR1 and CDR2 from the germline V gene are SEHNR and FQNEAQ (reference sequence). The CDR3 runs to 14 residues. The CDR3 sequence: CASSFPLGTGELFF. The DNA for the CDR3 is TGTGCCAGCAGCTTTCCCTTAGGGACCGGGGAGCTGTTTTTT.

Turning to this clone: The conserved closing phenylalanine or tryptophan is absent in this CDR3, likely reflecting a read error. The DNA is omitted, as the CDR3 cannot be located on it reliably, and the CDR3 follows TCRdb's listing. The chain links TRBV5-1 to TRBJ1-2. Termini included, the CDR3 measures 10 amino acids. Looked up from germline, CDR1 is SGHRS and CDR2 is YFSETQ. The CDR3 region is CARWVGFERL.

The CDR3 region has the DNA TGTGCCAGCAGCCTCCGACGGCCCGGGAGTGAAAAACTGTTTTTT. Protein product: CASSLRRPGSEKLFF. The chain combines TRBV7-2 with TRBJ1-4; D call uncertain. V shed 5 bases and J shed 7 bases, with 17 bases lying between them. CDR1 is SGHTA and CDR2 is FQGNSA in the germline V gene. The CDR3 covers 15 residues.

CDR3 protein: CSAPGQAGEKLFF. The CDR3 DNA sequence: TGCAGCGCTCCGGGACAGGCGGGTGAAAAACTGTTTTTT. The chain uses TRBV29-1 and TRBJ1-4, with 8 bases identical to TRBD1. CDR1 and CDR2 from the germline V gene are SQVTM and ANQGSEA. This CDR3 spans 13 amino acids. The ends lost 7 bases at V and 7 bases at J; junction bases unmatched: 8.

The V gene is TRBV7-9, the J gene TRBJ1-1; no clear D gene. Germline values: CDR1 SEHNR, CDR2 FQNEAQ (reference sequence). The CDR3 has 14 amino acids. V was pared by 1 base and J by 6 bases, with 12 bases between. The CDR3 reads CASSLGGLGSEAFF. CDR3 in DNA: TGTGCCAGCAGCTTAGGAGGCTTAGGCTCTGAAGCTTTCTTT. The complete variable domain, with remaining parts taken from reference TRBV7-9 and TRBJ1-1, reads DTGVSQNPRHKITKRGQNVTFRCDPISEHNRLYWYRQTLGQGPEFLTYFQNEAQLEKSRLLSDRFSAERPKGSFSTLEIQRTEQGDSAMYLCASSLGGLGSEAFFGQGTRLTVV.

V and J are TRBV2 and TRBJ2-2; 11 positions match TRBD2. The CDR3 is made up of 16 amino acids. From germline, CDR1 is SNHLY and CDR2 FYNNEI. The V segment lost 4 bases and the J segment 4 bases; nucleotides outside the gene matches: 5. In DNA, the CDR3 is TGTGCCAGCAGTGTCCGACTAGCGGGGACCACCGGGGAGCTGTTTTTT. Translation gives CASSVRLAGTTGELFF.

In DNA form, the CDR3 reads TGTGCCAGCAGCTCATTCGCGGCGCCTGGAAACACCATATATTTT. It yields the protein CASSSFAAPGNTIYF. This chain uses TRBV13 with TRBJ1-3; D uncertain. Deletions cut 4 bases from V and 2 bases from J, with 12 bases between. The CDR3 covers 15 residues. Germline-derived CDR1 and CDR2 are PRHDT and FYEKMQ (reference sequence).

V is TRBV21-1 and J is TRBJ2-5; TRBD2 is taken as the D call from the table, unchecked against the DNA. TRBV21-1 is deemed a pseudogene. The CDR3 consists of 18 residues. The chain's CDR3 is CASSKRRVAGRYQETQYF. CDR3 sequence (DNA): TGTGCCAGCAGCAAAAGGAGGGTAGCGGGGCGGTACCAAGAGACCCAGTACTTC.

The CDR3 bases are TGTGCCACCTCCATGGGGGCAGCGGCAGATACGCAGTATTTT. It codes for CATSMGAAADTQYF. V is TRBV2 and J is TRBJ2-3, with D possibly TRBD1 on 6 matching bases. The CDR3 has 14 residues. Germline V gene sequence: CDR1 SNHLY, CDR2 FYNNEI. Trimming cost V 10 bases and J 4 bases, with 18 bases left between them. Full variable domain (missing parts from reference TRBV2 and TRBJ2-3): EPEVTQTPSHQVTQMGQEVILRCVPISNHLYFYWYRQILGQKVEFLVSFYNNEISEKSEIFDDQFSVERPDGSNFTLKIRSTKLEDSAMYFCATSMGAAADTQYFGPGTRLTVL.

The chain employs TRBV7-2 and TRBJ1-1; 9 positions match TRBD1. This CDR3 has 14 residues. Germline V CDR1 and CDR2: SGHTA, FQGNSA. The V segment lost 4 bases and the J segment 7 bases; nucleotides outside the gene matches: 7. The CDR3 reads CASSSSRDRDEAFF. CDR3 bases: TGTGCCAGCAGCTCTAGCCGGGACAGGGATGAAGCTTTCTTT.

V usage is TRBV2 and J usage is TRBJ1-5; 8 nucleotides agree with TRBD1. J gave up 12 bases and V 4 bases, and 8 bases lay outside the gene matches. CDR3 length: 13 amino acids. Germline V gene data show CDR1 as SNHLY and CDR2 as FYNNEI. In nucleotides, the CDR3 is TGTGCCAGCAGTGCCACGGACAGGGAGCTCCAGCATTTT. As protein: CASSATDRELQHF.

This clone was seen a few times. The chain uses TRBV6-1 and TRBJ2-2, with 10 bases aligning to TRBD1. With 6 bases clipped from V and 6 bases from J, the junction kept 7 bases outside the gene matches. CDR3 length equals 15 residues. Looked up from germline, CDR1 is MNHNS and CDR2 is SASEGT. The CDR3 DNA follows: TGTGCCAGCAGGCTTTCCGGACAGGGGGCCGGGGAGCTGTTTTTT. Its protein is CASRLSGQGAGELFF.